This TCR beta chain was obtained from a study of memory CD4+ T cells and cytomegalovirus serostatus. Across the study: Donors were healthy Belgian adults, several CMV seropositive and about two dozen seronegative.

The sort gate was single viable CD3+CD4+CD8-CD45RO+ cells for memory CD4+ T cells. This CDR3 spans 16 amino acids. J was trimmed by 5 bases and V by 5 bases; bases with no gene match: 10. Looked up from germline, CDR1 is SGHDN and CDR2 is FVKESK. Profiled with immunoSEQ multiplex PCR; TCRdb holds only in-frame clones, not every one. Among about 56,000 clones, roughly 82% were seen once, and the ten largest hold 0.4% to 0.5%. This chain joins TRBV14 and TRBJ1-1; TRBD1 matches at 11 bases. The TCR was taken from an adult in good health and CMV-seronegative. Sequences were obtained from memory CD4+ T cells from blood. The CDR3 here is CASSKAGTGGRTEAFF. The CDR3 DNA sequence: TGTGCCAGCAGCAAAGCCGGGACAGGGGGGAGGACTGAAGCTTTCTTT.